Listed below are T cell receptor beta chains from one sample, sequenced in a study of T cells expressing NK-cell markers. TCRdb reanalyzed the 5' RACE reads, giving one entry per CDR3 protein sequence and no DNA. The sample table includes some 410,000 distinct CDR3 sequences. Sample: blood T cells: a sorted CD56 or NKG2C T cell subset, CD4+ or CD8+ T cells, or bulk PBMC T cells (not recorded which). These receptors were taken from a woman aged 18-70 years in good health. CDR3s include the opening cysteine and the closing phenylalanine or tryptophan.

V gene,J gene,CDR3 protein
TRBV29-1,TRBJ2-3,CSVVPQAVDTQYF
TRBV6-4,TRBJ2-1,CASSYLAGGVGNEQFF
TRBV5-4,TRBJ2-5,CATALVGAGETQYF
TRBV4-1,TRBJ1-1,CASSLQGEAFF
TRBV20-1,TRBJ2-3,CSAKRLAGALTDTQYF
TRBV6-2/TRBV6-3,TRBJ1-1,CASRDRLNTEAFF
TRBV6-4,TRBJ2-2,CASSRGDTGELFF
TRBV6-2/TRBV6-3,TRBJ2-5,CASSYKATETQYF
TRBV10-3,TRBJ2-2,CAISQSGELFF
TRBV18,TRBJ2-1,CASSPLSGRSYNEQFF
TRBV24-1,TRBJ2-3,CATSDLGHSTDTQYF
TRBV7-2,TRBJ2-7,CASSLAGTEYYEQYF
TRBV19,TRBJ2-5,CASSLDGGETQYF
TRBV7-2,TRBJ2-7,CASSLGPHSSYEQYF
TRBV20-1,TRBJ1-2,CSARDPGAANYGYTF
TRBV7-2,TRBJ2-3,CASSSRTGSTDTQYF
TRBV2,TRBJ1-1,CASSALGNTEAFF
TRBV6-1,TRBJ2-1,CARGGPYNEQFF
TRBV27,TRBJ2-1,CASSNPVLAGGSSYNEQFF
TRBV7-9,TRBJ1-1,CASSLQPEAFF
TRBV11-3,TRBJ2-3,CASSLGSPPDPRDTQYF
TRBV3-1,TRBJ2-1,CASSPSGLGRDEQFF
TRBV23-1,TRBJ2-1,CASAEREDQIYNEQFF
TRBV7-2,TRBJ2-5,CASSLEMGRTQETQYF
TRBV20-1,TRBJ2-3,CSAEGLADVTDTQYF
TRBV5-1,TRBJ2-3,CASSLTAASSTDTQYF
TRBV7-9,TRBJ2-1,CASSLVWRGHNEQFF
TRBV6-6,TRBJ2-1,CASSYGLANEQFF
TRBV7-3,TRBJ2-3,CASSLEVANTQYF
TRBV5-1,TRBJ2-3,CASRLDGGGPDTQYF
TRBV4-3,TRBJ2-1,CASSPREGLAGINEQFF
TRBV29-1,TRBJ2-1,CSAGAGQLSYNEQFF
TRBV4-3,TRBJ2-5,CASSQTSSQTQYF
TRBV7-2,TRBJ2-7,CASSQSGYTYEQYF
TRBV24-1,TRBJ1-1,CATSAIGDTEAFF
TRBV20-1,TRBJ2-1,CSASPGLAGGNEQFF
TRBV24-1,TRBJ2-2,CATSGTVDGGELFF
TRBV12-3/TRBV12-4,TRBJ2-1,CASGSLSGREFF
TRBV4-3,TRBJ2-7,CASSQVASGAYEQYF
TRBV7-9,TRBJ2-5,CASSTLETQYF
TRBV5-1,TRBJ1-2,CASSKNRDTDGYTF
TRBV20-1,TRBJ2-1,CSARDRFRGVHEQFF
TRBV5-1,TRBJ2-7,CASSLADGGVVEQYF
TRBV6-1,TRBJ1-6,CASSRQGEGSPLHF
TRBV24-1,TRBJ2-7,CATSAQMDSGNYEQYF
TRBV24-1,TRBJ2-1,CATSGPSSGGPYEQFF